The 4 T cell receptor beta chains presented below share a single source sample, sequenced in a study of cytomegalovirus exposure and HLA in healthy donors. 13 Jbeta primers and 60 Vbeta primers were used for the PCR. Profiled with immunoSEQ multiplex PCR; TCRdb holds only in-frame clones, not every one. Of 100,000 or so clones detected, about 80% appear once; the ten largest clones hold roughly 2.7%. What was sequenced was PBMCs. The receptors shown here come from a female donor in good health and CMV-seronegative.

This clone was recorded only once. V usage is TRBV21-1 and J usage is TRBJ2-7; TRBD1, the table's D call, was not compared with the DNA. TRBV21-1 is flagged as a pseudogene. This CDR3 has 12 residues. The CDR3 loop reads CATPGQLYEQYF. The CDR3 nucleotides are TGTGCCACCCCGGGACAGCTTTACGAGCAGTACTTC.

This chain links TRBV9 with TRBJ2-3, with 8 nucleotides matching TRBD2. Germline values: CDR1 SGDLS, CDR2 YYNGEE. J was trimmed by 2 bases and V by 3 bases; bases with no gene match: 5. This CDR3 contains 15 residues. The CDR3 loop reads CASSGGLEDTDTQYF. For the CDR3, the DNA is TGTGCCAGCAGCGGGGGACTAGAGGACACAGATACGCAGTATTTT.

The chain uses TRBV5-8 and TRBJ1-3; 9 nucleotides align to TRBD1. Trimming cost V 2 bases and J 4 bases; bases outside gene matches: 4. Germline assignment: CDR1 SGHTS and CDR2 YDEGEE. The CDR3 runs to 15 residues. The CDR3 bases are TGTGCCAGCAGCTTTCCGGGACAGGGAGGAAACACCATATATTTT. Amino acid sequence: CASSFPGQGGNTIYF.

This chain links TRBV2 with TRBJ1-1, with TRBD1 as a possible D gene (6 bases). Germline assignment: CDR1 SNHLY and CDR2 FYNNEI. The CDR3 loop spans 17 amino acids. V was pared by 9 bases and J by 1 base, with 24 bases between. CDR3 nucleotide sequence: TGTGCCAGTACCTCGATCCCGAGGGGACAAGCGAACACTGAAGCTTTCTTT. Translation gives CASTSIPRGQANTEAFF. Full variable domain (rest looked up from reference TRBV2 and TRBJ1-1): EPEVTQTPSHQVTQMGQEVILRCVPISNHLYFYWYRQILGQKVEFLVSFYNNEISEKSEIFDDQFSVERPDGSNFTLKIRSTKLEDSAMYFCASTSIPRGQANTEAFFGQGTRLTVV.